The clone carrying this T cell receptor (beta chain) was detected a few times. The use of a sample-barcoded 5' primer and a J-beta primer mix characterized a second PCR of roughly 6 to 11 cycles. Via MiXCR, TCRdb re-called the 5' RACE reads, giving one row per CDR3 protein. The profile shows about 970,000 distinct CDR3 sequences, just over 50% of them singletons. This sample is drawn from a study of blood T cells in healthy people across ages. Trimming shortened V by 7 bases and J by 1 base, and 8 bases separated the two germline ends. This CDR3 contains 11 residues. The germline V gene encodes CDR1 SQVTM and CDR2 ANQGSEA.

This TCR was recovered from a woman aged 60-75 years in good health. Sequencing was done on a sample of blood. This sequence joins TRBV29-1 and TRBJ2-7; D is unclear. The CDR3 loop is CSARLSYEQYF. The CDR3 coding sequence is TGCAGCGCTAGACTGTCCTACGAGCAGTACTTC.